The 15 T cell receptor beta chains below come from one sample, sequenced in a study of human CD8 memory T cell subsets. The TCR beta sequencing libraries came from UMI-labeled 5' RACE. MiXCR was run by TCRdb on the 5' RACE reads, yielding one entry per CDR3 protein. Among about 7,900 distinct CDR3 sequences, around 4% were seen once, and the ten largest hold about 40%. Sequenced input: CD8+ T cells from PBMCs. These receptor sequences come from a human donor in good health.

By share, this clonotype counts as medium-sized. The rearrangement uses TRBV15 and TRBJ2-7; 7 bases are a match to TRBD1. The germline CDR1 and CDR2 sequences are LNHNV and YYDKDF (reference sequence). V shed 0 bases and J 5 bases; nucleotides not matched to a gene: 4. CDR3 length: 14 amino acids. The CDR3 region is CATSRDGQGDEQYF. In DNA form, the CDR3 reads TGTGCCACCAGCAGAGATGGGCAGGGGGACGAGCAGTACTTC.

This clonotype was found many times. This rearrangement joins TRBV7-2 to TRBJ2-7; tentatively, D is TRBD1 or TRBD2 (5 bases each). Germline CDR1 SGHTA, CDR2 FQGNSA. V was shortened by 11 bases and J by 0 bases, with 14 bases between the two germline ends. This CDR3 has 13 residues. As DNA, the CDR3 is TGTGCCGCCCGGGACGAAAGCTCCTACGAGCAGTACTTC. Amino acid sequence: CAARDESSYEQYF. Full variable domain (remainder filled in from reference TRBV7-2 and TRBJ2-7): GAGVSQSPSNKVTEKGKDVELRCDPISGHTALYWYRQSLGQGLEFLIYFQGNSAPDKSGLPSDRFSAERTGGSVSTLTIQRTQQEDSAVYLCAARDESSYEQYFGPGTRLTVT.

Only a few counts were recorded for this clonotype. The rearrangement joins TRBV6-2 or TRBV6-3 to TRBJ2-1; possible D gene TRBD2, 6 bases. CDR3 length equals 13 residues. Looked up from germline, CDR1 is MNHEY and CDR2 is SVGEGT. The ends were cut back, 3 bases at V and 10 bases at J, with 13 bases in the middle. In nucleotides, the CDR3 is TGTGCCAGCAGTTATTTCGGGAGCAGCGAGCAGTTCTTC. Translation gives CASSYFGSSEQFF.

This clonotype turned up a few times. The gene calls are TRBV7-9 and TRBJ2-1; 7 positions agree with TRBD1. Per the germline V gene, CDR1 is SEHNR and CDR2 is FQNEAQ (reference sequence). The CDR3 consists of 16 residues. Trimming at V came to 5 bases and at J to 4 bases, leaving 11 bases not matched to a gene. CDR3 in DNA: TGTGCCAGCAGCCCCGGAGGAGAGGGGGCGTACAATGAGCAGTTCTTC. It yields the protein CASSPGGEGAYNEQFF.

As regards this clonotype: A much larger clone differs from this one at a single base, so this may be a read error. The CDR3 DNA reads TGTGCCACCAGTGACCTGACTAGCCACACAGATACGCAGTATTTT. It yields the protein CATSDLTSHTDTQYF. The chain employs TRBV24-1 and TRBJ2-3; TRBD2 matches at 7 bases. CDR1 is KGHDR and CDR2 is SFDVKD in the germline V gene. The junction had 5 bases not matched to a gene; V was cut back by 4 bases and J by 2 bases. The CDR3 extends over 15 amino acids.

This clonotype was detected ten times or more. V gene TRBV12-3 or TRBV12-4 combines with J gene TRBJ1-1; D is ambiguous. The CDR3 is 12 residues long. Trimming pared 5 bases from V and 2 bases from J, leaving 6 bases between. In DNA form, the CDR3 reads TGTGCCAGCAGTCTTACCAACACTGAAGCTTTCTTT. This encodes CASSLTNTEAFF.

This clonotype was counted ten times or more. The V call is TRBV7-8, the J call TRBJ1-1; D is perhaps TRBD1 (6 bases). There are 14 residues in the CDR3. Per the germline V gene, CDR1 is SGHVS and CDR2 is FQNEAQ. V lost 7 bases to trimming and J lost 2 bases, with 14 bases between them. The CDR3 loop reads CASNPTGGNTEAFF. In DNA form, the CDR3 reads TGTGCCAGCAACCCGACAGGAGGTAACACTGAAGCTTTCTTT.

This clonotype was recorded many times. The V call is TRBV5-1, the J call TRBJ1-1; TRBD1 might be the D (6 bases). Germline values: CDR1 SGHRS, CDR2 YFSETQ. CDR3 length: 13 amino acids. The germline V and J ends were trimmed by 7 bases and 1 base, with 11 bases remaining between them. CDR3 sequence reads: CASRWTENTEAFF. The CDR3 DNA follows: TGCGCCAGCCGCTGGACAGAGAACACTGAAGCTTTCTTT.

The V gene is TRBV12-3 or TRBV12-4, the J gene TRBJ2-7; D gene ambiguous. The CDR3 is 12 residues long. V dropped 5 bases and J dropped 3 bases, with 8 bases sitting between them. In DNA form, the CDR3 reads TGTGCCAGCAGTCTGGTCGACTACGAGCAGTACTTC. Its protein product is CASSLVDYEQYF.

This clonotype is large within its sample. The rearrangement links TRBV4-3 to TRBJ2-6, with a weak D call TRBD2 (5 bases). Deletions cut 2 bases from V and 0 bases from J, with 8 bases between. The CDR3 sequence is 16 residues long. Germline loops: CDR1 LGHNA, CDR2 YSLEER. CDR3 in DNA: TGCGCCAGCAGCCAAAAAAGCGGCTCTGGGGCCAACGTCCTGACTTTC. Its translation is CASSQKSGSGANVLTF.

In its sample, this clonotype was seen many times. A much larger clonotype is one base distant, so this may be a read error. The chain is built from TRBV20-1 and TRBJ1-1; tentatively, D is TRBD1 (5 bases). Germline CDR1 and CDR2: DFQATT and SNEGSKA (reference sequence). This CDR3 has 17 amino acids. The CDR3 protein is CIARDLPARGGDTEAFF. The DNA for the CDR3 is TGCATTGCTAGAGATTTACCCGCGAGGGGAGGGGACACTGAAGCTTTCTTT.

By share of the sample, this clonotype is large. This chain uses TRBV9 with TRBJ1-1, with a possible D match to TRBD1 (6 bases). V shed 1 base and J shed 8 bases, with 9 bases lying between them. The germline CDR1 and CDR2 sequences are SGDLS and YYNGEE. The CDR3 consists of 12 residues. CDR3 coding DNA: TGTGCCAGCAGCGTAAGTGGGGGCGAAGCTTTCTTT. Translating it yields CASSVSGGEAFF.

This clonotype was seen at least ten times. As DNA, the CDR3 is TGCGCCAGCAGCCAGAGGCGATCAGATACGCAGTATTTT. Encoded protein: CASSQRRSDTQYF. This chain connects TRBV4-3 to TRBJ2-3; no reliable D call. CDR1 is LGHNA and CDR2 is YSLEER in the germline V gene. The CDR3 covers 13 residues. The V and J ends lost 3 bases and 4 bases respectively, with 8 bases between them.

Ten or more counts support this clonotype. The genes are TRBV10-2 and TRBJ2-3, with 7 positions matching TRBD1. The V gene's germline CDR1 is WSHSY and CDR2 SAAADI. CDR3 length: 15 residues. The J segment lost 3 bases and the V segment lost 11 bases, leaving 14 bases of the junction unmatched. The CDR3 nucleotides read TGCGCCGCATCTGTTGGTCAGGGGGAGACAGATACGCAGTATTTT. Translated: CAASVGQGETDTQYF.

This clonotype has a count of ten or more. The J gene is TRBJ1-1, the V gene TRBV7-9; no clear D. The V gene's germline CDR1 is SEHNR and CDR2 FQNEAQ (reference sequence). V was trimmed by 1 base and J by 0 bases, leaving 6 bases between them. The CDR3 contains 14 residues. This CDR3 is CASSLGYVNTEAFF. The DNA of the CDR3 is TGTGCCAGCAGCTTAGGCTACGTGAACACTGAAGCTTTCTTT.